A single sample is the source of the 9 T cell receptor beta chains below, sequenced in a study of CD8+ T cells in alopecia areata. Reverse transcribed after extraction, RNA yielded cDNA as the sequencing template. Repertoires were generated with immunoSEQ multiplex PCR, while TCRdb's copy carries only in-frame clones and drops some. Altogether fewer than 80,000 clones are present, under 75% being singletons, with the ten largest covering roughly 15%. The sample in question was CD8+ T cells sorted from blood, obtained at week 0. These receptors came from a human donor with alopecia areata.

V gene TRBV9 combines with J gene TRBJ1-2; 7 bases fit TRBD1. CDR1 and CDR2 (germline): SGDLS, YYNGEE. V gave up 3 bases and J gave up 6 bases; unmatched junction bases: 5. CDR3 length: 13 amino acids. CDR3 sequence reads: CASSARQGDGYTF. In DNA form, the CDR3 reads TGTGCCAGCAGCGCTCGACAGGGTGATGGCTACACCTTC. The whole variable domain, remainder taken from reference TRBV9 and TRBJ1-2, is DSGVTQTPKHLITATGQRVTLRCSPRSGDLSVYWYQQSLDQGLQFLIQYYNGEERAKGNILERFSAQQFPDLHSELNLSSLELGDSALYFCASSARQGDGYTFGSGTRLTVV.

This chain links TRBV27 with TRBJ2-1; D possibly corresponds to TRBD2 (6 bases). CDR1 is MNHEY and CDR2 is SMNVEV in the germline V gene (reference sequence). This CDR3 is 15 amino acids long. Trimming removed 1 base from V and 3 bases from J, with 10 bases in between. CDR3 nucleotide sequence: TGTGCCAGCAGTTTATTAGCGGCCTTCTACAATGAGCAGTTCTTC. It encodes CASSLLAAFYNEQFF.

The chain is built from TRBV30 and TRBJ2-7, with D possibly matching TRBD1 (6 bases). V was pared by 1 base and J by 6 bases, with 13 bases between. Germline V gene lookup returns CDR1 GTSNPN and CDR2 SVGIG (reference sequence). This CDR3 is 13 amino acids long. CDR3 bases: TGTGCCTGGAGTGCCCAGGGGTCAGGCGAGCAGTACTTC. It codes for CAWSAQGSGEQYF. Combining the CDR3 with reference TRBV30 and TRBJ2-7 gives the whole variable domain SQTIHQWPATLVQPVGSPLSLECTVEGTSNPNLYWYRQAAGRGLQLLFYSVGIGQISSEVPQNLSASRPQDRQFILSSKKLLLSDSGFYLCAWSAQGSGEQYFGPGTRLTVT.

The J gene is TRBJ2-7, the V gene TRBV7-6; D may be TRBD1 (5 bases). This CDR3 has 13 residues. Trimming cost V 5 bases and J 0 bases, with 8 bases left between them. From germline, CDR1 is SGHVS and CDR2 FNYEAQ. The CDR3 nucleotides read TGTGCCAGCAGCGCGGACACCTCCTACGAGCAGTACTTC. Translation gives CASSADTSYEQYF.

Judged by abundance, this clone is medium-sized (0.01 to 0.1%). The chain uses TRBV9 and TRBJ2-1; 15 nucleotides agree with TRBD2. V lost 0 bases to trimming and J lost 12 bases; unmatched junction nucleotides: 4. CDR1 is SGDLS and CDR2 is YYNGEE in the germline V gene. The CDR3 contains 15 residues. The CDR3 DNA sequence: TGTGCCAGCAGCGTAGGGACTAGCGGGAGGGCCGGGCAGTTCTTC. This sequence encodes CASSVGTSGRAGQFF. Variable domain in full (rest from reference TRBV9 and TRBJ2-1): DSGVTQTPKHLITATGQRVTLRCSPRSGDLSVYWYQQSLDQGLQFLIQYYNGEERAKGNILERFSAQQFPDLHSELNLSSLELGDSALYFCASSVGTSGRAGQFFGPGTRLTVL.

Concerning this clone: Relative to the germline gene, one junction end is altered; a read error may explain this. CDR3 in amino acids: CASSPLWGQETQYF. CDR3 bases: TGCGCCAGCAGTCCCCTATGGGGGCAAGAGACCCAGTACTTC. The J gene is TRBJ2-5, the V gene TRBV28; D could derive from TRBD1 or TRBD2 (5 bases each). The CDR3 extends over 14 amino acids. CDR1 and CDR2 (germline): MDHEN, SYDVKM. The full variable domain, its missing parts supplied by reference TRBV28 and TRBJ2-5, is DVKVTQSSRYLVKRTGEKVFLECVQDMDHENMFWYRQDPGLGLRLIYFSYDVKMKEKGDIPEGYSVSREKKERFSLILESASTNQTSMYLCASSPLWGQETQYFGPGTRLLVL.

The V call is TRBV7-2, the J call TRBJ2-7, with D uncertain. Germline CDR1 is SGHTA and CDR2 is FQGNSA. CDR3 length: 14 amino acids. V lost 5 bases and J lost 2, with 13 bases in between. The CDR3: CASSPAEAPYEQYF. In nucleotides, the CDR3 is TGTGCCAGCAGCCCAGCCGAGGCCCCCTACGAGCAGTACTTC.

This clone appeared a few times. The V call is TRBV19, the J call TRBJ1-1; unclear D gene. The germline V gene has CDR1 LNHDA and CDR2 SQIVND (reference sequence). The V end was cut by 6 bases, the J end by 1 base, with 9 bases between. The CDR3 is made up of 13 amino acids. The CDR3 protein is CASREWWNTEAFF. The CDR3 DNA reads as TGTGCCAGTAGGGAGTGGTGGAACACTGAAGCTTTCTTT. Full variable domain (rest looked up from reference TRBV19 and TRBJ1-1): DGGITQSPKYLFRKEGQNVTLSCEQNLNHDAMYWYRQDPGQGLRLIYYSQIVNDFQKGDIAEGYSVSREKKESFPLTVTSAQKNPTAFYLCASREWWNTEAFFGQGTRLTVV.

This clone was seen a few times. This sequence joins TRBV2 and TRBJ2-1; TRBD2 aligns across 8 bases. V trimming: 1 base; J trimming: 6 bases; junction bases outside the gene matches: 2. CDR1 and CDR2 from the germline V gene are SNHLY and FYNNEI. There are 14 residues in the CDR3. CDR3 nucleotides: TGTGCCAGCAGTGAAGGGCTAGCGGGCAATGAGCAGTTCTTC. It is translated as CASSEGLAGNEQFF.